The 14 T cell receptor beta chains below all came from one sample that was sequenced in a study of blood T cell repertoires in COVID-19. Some clones are missing from TCRdb's copy, which holds only in-frame ones; the method was immunoSEQ multiplex PCR. The profile shows 350,000 to 400,000 clones, roughly nine tenths of them singletons. The sample consisted of PBMCs or T cells enriched from blood (not recorded which). All receptors come from a man aged 18 to 29 who had recovered from COVID-19.

This clone was seen a handful of times. The chain employs TRBV5-5 and TRBJ2-7; 9 bases agree with TRBD1. This CDR3 region has 14 residues. The germline CDR1 and CDR2 sequences are SGHKS and YYEKEE (reference sequence). With 3 bases clipped from V and 1 base from J, the junction kept 2 bases outside the gene matches. CDR3 sequence (DNA): TGTGCCAGCAGCTCTGGACAGGGGTCCTACGAGCAGTACTTC. Translating gives CASSSGQGSYEQYF.

CDR3: CASSLTGVSGNTIYF. CDR3 nucleotide sequence: TGCGCCAGCAGCTTGACCGGGGTCTCTGGAAACACCATATATTTT. V and J are TRBV5-1 and TRBJ1-3; D call uncertain. The ends were cut back, 1 base at V and 0 bases at J, with 8 bases in the middle. Germline-derived CDR1 and CDR2 are SGHRS and YFSETQ. The CDR3 is 15 amino acids. The variable domain in full, completed from reference TRBV5-1 and TRBJ1-3, reads KAGVTQTPRYLIKTRGQQVTLSCSPISGHRSVSWYQQTPGQGLQFLFEYFSETQRNKGNFPGRFSGRQFSNSRSEMNVSTLELGDSALYLCASSLTGVSGNTIYFGEGSWLTVV.

The chain combines TRBV6-2 or TRBV6-3 with TRBJ2-1, with 9 bases aligning to TRBD2. CDR1 is MNHEY and CDR2 is SVGEGT in the germline V gene. The CDR3 length is 17 residues. The junction had 12 bases not matched to a gene; V was cut back by 2 bases and J by 7 bases. In DNA form, the CDR3 reads TGTGCCAGCAGTTACCGCACCATAGCGGGAGAGAGGAATGAGCAGTTCTTC. Translation gives CASSYRTIAGERNEQFF.

This chain connects TRBV19 to TRBJ2-7; 9 bases agree with TRBD1. This CDR3 region has 14 residues. In germline, CDR1 is LNHDA, CDR2 SQIVND (reference sequence). V gave up 5 bases and J gave up 3 bases; unmatched junction bases: 5. Written as DNA, the CDR3 is TGTGCCAGTAGTGTACAGGGGGCGGGCTACGAGCAGTACTTC. Protein product: CASSVQGAGYEQYF.

The chain employs TRBV5-1 and TRBJ1-1; D is undetermined. The germline V gene has CDR1 SGHRS and CDR2 YFSETQ. Trimming stripped 3 bases from V and 2 bases from J, with 8 bases between. The CDR3 covers 13 residues. CDR3: CASSSDINTEAFF. CDR3 nucleotides: TGCGCCAGCAGCTCCGACATTAACACTGAAGCTTTCTTT.

This chain uses TRBV11-2 with TRBJ1-2, with D hard to call. Trimming pared 1 base from V and 10 bases from J, leaving 10 bases between. This CDR3 has 12 residues. Per germline, CDR1 SGHAT and CDR2 FQNNGV. DNA of the CDR3: TGTGCCAGCAGCTTAGTAACGGACTTCTACACCTTC. It is translated as CASSLVTDFYTF.

The CDR3 DNA reads as TGTGCCAGCGGGGGGAGCTCTGGGGCCAACGTCCTGACTTTC. This translates into CASGGSSGANVLTF. This sequence joins TRBV7-6 and TRBJ2-6; TRBD2 might be the D (6 bases). Germline CDR1 SGHVS, CDR2 FNYEAQ. Trimming pared 8 bases from V and 0 bases from J, leaving 8 bases between. CDR3 length equals 14 residues.

Concerning this clone itself: Other DNA sequences in the sample encode the same CDR3. The rearrangement uses TRBV28 and TRBJ1-1, with D tentatively TRBD1 (6 bases). V was clipped by 2 bases and J by 5 bases, with 12 bases between them. CDR1 is MDHEN and CDR2 is SYDVKM in the germline V gene. The length of the CDR3 is 14 residues. The CDR3 sequence: CASSLRGGRTEAFF. The CDR3 DNA reads as TGTGCCAGCAGTTTAAGGGGGGGCAGAACTGAAGCTTTCTTT.

This rearrangement joins TRBV27 to TRBJ2-7; 10 bases fit TRBD1. Germline V gene sequence: CDR1 MNHEY, CDR2 SMNVEV (reference sequence). The CDR3 covers 15 residues. The ends lost 4 bases at V and 3 bases at J; junction bases unmatched: 6. The CDR3 DNA follows: TGTGCCAGCAGTTCCCCGACAGGGGGCGTCTACGAGCAGTACTTC. It codes for CASSSPTGGVYEQYF.

The DNA for the CDR3 is TGTGCCAGCAGCTCGGGACAGGCGAACACTGAAGCTTTCTTT. This gives the protein CASSSGQANTEAFF. The chain joins TRBV7-9 to TRBJ1-1; 8 bases are a match to TRBD1. Looked up from germline, CDR1 is SEHNR and CDR2 is FQNEAQ (reference sequence). The CDR3 spans 14 residues. Germline trimming cut 4 bases from V and 1 base from J; bases unmatched to any gene: 2.

This sequence joins TRBV9 and TRBJ2-2, with 7 positions matching TRBD1. CDR1 is SGDLS, CDR2 YYNGEE, per germline. The V gene end was trimmed by 2 bases and the J gene end by 4 bases; junction bases not matched to a gene: 5. This CDR3 is 15 amino acids long. The CDR3 DNA follows: TGTGCCAGCAGCGTGACAGGGTCGATCACCGGGGAGCTGTTTTTT. This translates into CASSVTGSITGELFF.

The rearrangement joins TRBV7-9 to TRBJ1-5; the D is unclear. The CDR3 contains 12 residues. Germline V gene sequence: CDR1 SEHNR, CDR2 FQNEAQ (reference sequence). The germline V and J ends were trimmed by 5 bases and 7 bases, with 9 bases remaining between them. The CDR3 DNA reads as TGTGCCAGCAGCCTAAGTTCGCAGCCCCAGCATTTT. Protein product: CASSLSSQPQHF. Combining the CDR3 with reference TRBV7-9 and TRBJ1-5 gives the whole variable domain DTGVSQNPRHKITKRGQNVTFRCDPISEHNRLYWYRQTLGQGPEFLTYFQNEAQLEKSRLLSDRFSAERPKGSFSTLEIQRTEQGDSAMYLCASSLSSQPQHFGDGTRLSIL.

This clone was counted between two and nine times. This sequence joins TRBV18 and TRBJ2-7; the match to TRBD1 covers 7 bases. The CDR3 has 14 amino acids. CDR1 is KGHSH and CDR2 is LQKENI in the germline V gene. J gave up 7 bases and V 3 bases, and 9 bases lay outside the gene matches. As DNA, the CDR3 is TGTGCCAGCTCACCGCTTTCAGGGGGTGGGGAGCAGTACTTC. As protein: CASSPLSGGGEQYF.

The chain is built from TRBV4-2 and TRBJ1-6, with D possibly matching TRBD1 (5 bases). The germline gives CDR1 LGHNA, CDR2 YNFKEQ. Trimming took off 3 bases at V and 15 bases at J, with 15 bases between the two ends. This CDR3 is built from 13 residues. CDR3 coding DNA: TGTGCCAGCAGCCAGGAGGGTTGGGACTTCCTCCACTTT. This encodes CASSQEGWDFLHF.